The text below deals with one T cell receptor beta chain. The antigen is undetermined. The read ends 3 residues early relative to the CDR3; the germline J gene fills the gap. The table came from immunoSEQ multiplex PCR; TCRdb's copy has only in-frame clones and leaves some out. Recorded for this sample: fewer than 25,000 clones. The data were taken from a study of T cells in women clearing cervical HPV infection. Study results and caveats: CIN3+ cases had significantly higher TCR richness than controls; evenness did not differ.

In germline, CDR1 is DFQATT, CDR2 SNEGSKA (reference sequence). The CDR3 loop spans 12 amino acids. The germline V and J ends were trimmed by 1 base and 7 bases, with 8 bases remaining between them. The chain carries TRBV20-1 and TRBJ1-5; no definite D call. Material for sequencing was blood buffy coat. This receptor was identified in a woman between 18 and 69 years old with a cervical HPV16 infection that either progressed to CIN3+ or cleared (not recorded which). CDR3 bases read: TGCAGTGCTAGAGGAGGGTTCCAGCCC. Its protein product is CSARGGFQP. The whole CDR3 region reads CSARGGFQPQHF.